This T cell receptor (beta chain) was identified in a study of blood T cell repertoires in COVID-19. In the study overall: Both acute and convalescent COVID-19 samples were obtained from the United States, Italy and Spain. PBMCs, B-cell-depleted T cells, or T cells were the source of the cDNA or gDNA that made up the material.

In the authors' methods: The authors estimated nucleated cell counts from reference gene primer amplification. TCRdb keeps only in-frame clones here, not all; method: immunoSEQ multiplex PCR. V and J calls and clone size are copied from that table; D and trimming were computed from the DNA. The sample shows around 700,000 clones, about 90% of them seen only once. The CDR3 length is 18 residues. CDR1 and CDR2 (germline): GTSNPN, SVGIG (reference sequence). The V and J ends lost 0 bases and 5 bases, in that order; junction bases with no gene match: 8. The clonotype was recovered from a woman younger than 30 with acute or convalescent COVID-19. The V and J genes are TRBV30 and TRBJ2-1; 15 positions match TRBD2. The sample comprised peripheral blood. CDR3 sequence (DNA): TGTGCCTGGAGTGTAAGGACTAGCGGGGGGGGGAACCACAATGAGCAGTTCTTC. Translation: CAWSVRTSGGGNHNEQFF.